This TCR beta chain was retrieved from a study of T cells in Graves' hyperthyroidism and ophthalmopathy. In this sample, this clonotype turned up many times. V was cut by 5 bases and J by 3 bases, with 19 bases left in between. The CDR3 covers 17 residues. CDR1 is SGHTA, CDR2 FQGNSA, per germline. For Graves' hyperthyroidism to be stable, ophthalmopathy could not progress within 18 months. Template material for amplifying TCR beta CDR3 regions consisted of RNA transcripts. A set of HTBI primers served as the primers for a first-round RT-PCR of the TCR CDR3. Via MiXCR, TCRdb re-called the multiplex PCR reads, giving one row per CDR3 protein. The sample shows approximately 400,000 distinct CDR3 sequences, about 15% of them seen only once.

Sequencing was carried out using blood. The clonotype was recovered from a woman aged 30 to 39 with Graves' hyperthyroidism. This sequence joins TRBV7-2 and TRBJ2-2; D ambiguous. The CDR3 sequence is CASSRTWPGSYTGELFF. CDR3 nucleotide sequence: TGTGCCAGCAGCCGAACCTGGCCCGGGTCATACACCGGGGAGCTGTTTTTT. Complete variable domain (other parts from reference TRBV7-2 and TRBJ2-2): GAGVSQSPSNKVTEKGKDVELRCDPISGHTALYWYRQSLGQGLEFLIYFQGNSAPDKSGLPSDRFSAERTGGSVSTLTIQRTQQEDSAVYLCASSRTWPGSYTGELFFGEGSRLTVL.